The 18 T cell receptor beta chains given below trace back to one sample, sequenced in a study of CD8+CD57+ T cells in acquired aplastic anemia. TCR beta VDJ and CDR3 profiling used genomic DNA as template. Using its own MiXCR run on the reads, TCRdb lists one record per CDR3 protein. The repertoire has just over 150,000 distinct CDR3 sequences, around 48% of them found once; the top ten carry roughly 30%. CD8+CD57+ cell expansion had been shown by flow cytometry in patients chosen for sequencing. Sequencing used sorted CD4+, CD8+, or CD8+CD57+ T cells (not recorded which) from PBMCs. These receptors were collected from a human donor with aplastic anemia.

The chain couples TRBV2 to TRBJ2-1; 8 nucleotides match TRBD1. This CDR3 contains 15 residues. Germline V gene sequence: CDR1 SNHLY, CDR2 FYNNEI. V lost 8 bases, J lost 4 bases, and 10 bases stayed unmatched. The CDR3 bases are TGTGCCAGCGCCCTCCGGGACAGGTATTACAATGAGCAGTTCTTC. It encodes CASALRDRYYNEQFF.

This clonotype came up a few times. J is TRBJ2-7 and V is TRBV9, with 8 bases aligning to TRBD2. Per germline, CDR1 SGDLS and CDR2 YYNGEE. V shed 3 bases and J 0 bases; nucleotides not matched to a gene: 2. CDR3 length equals 14 residues. CDR3 protein: CASSASGFSYEQYF. CDR3 in DNA: TGTGCCAGCAGCGCTAGCGGGTTCTCCTACGAGCAGTACTTC.

This clonotype was observed at least ten times. This sequence joins TRBV5-4 and TRBJ2-1; no reliable D call. The CDR3 contains 11 residues. In germline, CDR1 is SGHNT, CDR2 YYREEE (reference sequence). Trimming left V 2 bases short and J 8 bases short, with 5 bases between. The CDR3, as DNA: TGTGCCAGCAGCTTTAGTGATGAGCAGTTCTTC. Amino acid sequence: CASSFSDEQFF.

This clonotype was seen just once. CDR3 in DNA: TGTGCCAGCTCACATGGGGGCGATGAGCAGTTCTTC. Translated, it gives CASSHGGDEQFF. The V and J genes are TRBV11-3 and TRBJ2-1; tentatively, D is TRBD1 (6 bases). Between the trimmed V and J ends, which lost 8 bases and 8 bases, there was a span of 13 bases. Germline CDR1 and CDR2: SGHNT and YENEEA. The CDR3 spans 12 residues.

This chain uses TRBV15 with TRBJ2-1, with D possibly being TRBD1 or TRBD2 (6 bases each). Per the germline V gene, CDR1 is LNHNV and CDR2 is YYDKDF (reference sequence). The CDR3 runs 16 residues. The ends were cut back, 0 bases at V and 2 bases at J, with 11 bases in the middle. This CDR3 is CATSREGGTPYNEQFF. The CDR3 region has the DNA TGTGCCACCAGCAGAGAGGGCGGGACACCCTACAATGAGCAGTTCTTC.

This chain links TRBV20-1 with TRBJ2-1; 10 bases match TRBD2. Germline loops: CDR1 DFQATT, CDR2 SNEGSKA (reference sequence). Germline trimming cut 6 bases from V and 8 bases from J; bases unmatched to any gene: 10. The CDR3 is made up of 14 amino acids. The CDR3 coding sequence is TGCAGTGCCAATAGCGGGAGGTATTACGATGAGCAGTTCTTC. Encoded protein: CSANSGRYYDEQFF.

The chain is built from TRBV19 and TRBJ2-1, with D unclear. CDR1 LNHDA and CDR2 SQIVND come from the germline V gene (reference sequence). The germline V and J ends were trimmed by 2 bases and 0 bases, with 8 bases remaining between them. The CDR3 has 15 amino acids. The CDR3 nucleotides read TGTGCCAGTAGTATACAGGAAAGCTCCTACAATGAGCAGTTCTTC. Its translation: CASSIQESSYNEQFF.

The sample holds many counts of this clonotype. The rearrangement uses TRBV12-3 or TRBV12-4 and TRBJ2-7; 10 positions agree with TRBD1. V shed 4 bases and J 4 bases; nucleotides not matched to a gene: 7. The CDR3 is made up of 15 amino acids. CDR3 in DNA: TGTGCCAGCAGTTCTCCCGGACAGGGGGGATACGAGCAGTACTTC. Translation gives CASSSPGQGGYEQYF.

This clonotype was seen a few times. A much larger clone differs from this one at a single base, so this may be a read error. V usage is TRBV12-3 or TRBV12-4 and J usage is TRBJ2-7; D is uncertain. The CDR3 is 14 amino acids. Trimming took 3 bases from V and 2 from J, leaving 11 bases between them. Here the CDR3 DNA reads TGTGCCAGCAGTTTTGGGCGGACCGCCTACGAGCAGTACTTC. Its translation is CASSFGRTAYEQYF.

This chain links TRBV7-3 with TRBJ2-2; D gene ambiguous. Per the germline V gene, CDR1 is SGHTA and CDR2 is FQGTGA. The CDR3 extends over 14 amino acids. V shed 3 bases and J shed 2 bases, with 7 bases lying between them. The CDR3 sequence is CASSFSHNTGELFF. Here the CDR3 DNA reads TGTGCCAGCAGCTTTTCCCACAACACCGGGGAGCTGTTTTTT.

This clonotype was counted at least ten times. The rearrangement links TRBV10-1 to TRBJ2-1; 10 bases are a match to TRBD1. V was clipped by 2 bases and J by 8 bases; unmatched bases: 12. The CDR3 contains 17 residues. Germline V gives CDR1 WNHNN, CDR2 SYGVQD (reference sequence). The CDR3 DNA is TGCGCCAGCAGTGAGGCTGTCGGGACAGGGGCACTCGATGAGCAGTTCTTC. This gives the protein CASSEAVGTGALDEQFF.

This clonotype appeared many times. The chain is built from TRBV12-3 or TRBV12-4 and TRBJ1-5; no clear D gene. Trimming removed 2 bases from V and 12 bases from J, with 14 bases in between. This CDR3 spans 13 amino acids. The CDR3 nucleotides read TGTGCCAGCAGTTTATCTTTTCCCGAGCGCCAGCATTTT. Translation gives CASSLSFPERQHF.

The J gene is TRBJ2-7, the V gene TRBV5-1; tentatively, D is TRBD2 (8 bases). The CDR3 contains 16 residues. Between the trimmed V and J ends, which lost 1 base and 4 bases, there was a span of 18 bases. Germline V gives CDR1 SGHRS, CDR2 YFSETQ. The CDR3 coding sequence is TGCGCCAGCAGCTTGCATTCGGGAGGGGGCGAATACGAGCAGTACTTC. Translation gives CASSLHSGGGEYEQYF.

This clonotype was detected many times. The chain links TRBV6-2 or TRBV6-3 to TRBJ1-5; D is unresolved. Trimming stripped 7 bases from V and 3 bases from J, with 16 bases between. Germline-derived CDR1 and CDR2 are MNHEY and SVGEGT. The CDR3 has 15 amino acids. The CDR3 reads CASTVSTQFNQPQHF. The CDR3 coding sequence is TGTGCCAGCACCGTTAGCACCCAGTTCAATCAGCCCCAGCATTTT.

As regards this clonotype: A read error may be the cause here, since a much bigger clone is one base away. This chain connects TRBV6-5 to TRBJ2-5; 9 nucleotides line up with TRBD1. The CDR3 is 15 amino acids. CDR1 and CDR2 from the germline V gene are MNHEY and SVGAGI. Trimming at V came to 2 bases and at J to 4 bases, leaving 5 bases not matched to a gene. The CDR3 region has the DNA TGTGCCAGCAGTTACGCGACAGGGGGTCGAGAGACCCAGTACTTC. Translating gives CASSYATGGRETQYF.

This clonotype was recorded at least ten times. The J gene is TRBJ2-5, the V gene TRBV27; D is perhaps TRBD2 (5 bases). V was cut by 4 bases and J by 1 base, with 10 bases left in between. The V gene's germline CDR1 is MNHEY and CDR2 SMNVEV (reference sequence). The CDR3 is 14 amino acids. CDR3 loop: CASSSLRGQETQYF. The CDR3 DNA sequence: TGTGCCAGCAGTTCACTCCGGGGCCAAGAGACCCAGTACTTC.

This clonotype showed up just a few times. V is TRBV30 and J is TRBJ1-5; 7 nucleotides align to TRBD1. The CDR3 sequence is 14 residues long. Germline lookup yields CDR1 GTSNPN and CDR2 SVGIG (reference sequence). J was trimmed by 1 base and V by 4 bases; bases with no gene match: 4. The CDR3 sequence: CAWTETGSNQPQHF. CDR3 sequence (DNA): TGTGCCTGGACAGAGACAGGGAGCAATCAGCCCCAGCATTTT.

CDR3 nucleotide sequence: TGCGCCAGCAGCTTGTGGGATACGCAGTATTTT. Its protein is CASSLWDTQYF. The chain combines TRBV5-1 with TRBJ2-3; D is uncertain. Germline CDR1 and CDR2: SGHRS and YFSETQ. The CDR3 has 11 residues. Trimming took off 1 base at V and 6 bases at J, with 3 bases between the two ends.